This T cell receptor beta chain was documented in a study of Ad26.COV2.S vaccination and SARS-CoV-2 variants. At the level of the study: The trial was COV1001 and the donor's arm was Ad26.COV2.S. The study's findings and limits: Vaccine and placebo recipients had similar non-spike TCR breadth. Following vaccination, spike-specific CD8+ and CD4+ T cell responses reportedly exhibited substantial breadth.

The repertoire was sequenced with immunoSEQ multiplex PCR; TCRdb's copy has only in-frame clones and lacks some. The repertoire includes a few hundred thousand clones, around 87% of them detected once, and roughly 3.5% sits in the top ten. A note on this clone: The target antigen is unknown.

Treatment: around 19 received Ad26.COV2.S at low or high dose, single or two shots; roughly five received placebo; per-sample allocation not given. Samples came from day 63 after the first vaccine or placebo injection. The vaccine delivered Wuhan-strain SARS-CoV-2 spike through an Ad26 vector. The specimen was peripheral blood, collected in a trial of Ad26.COV2.S vaccine versus placebo. The sequence was obtained from a person aged 18-65 years who received the Ad26.COV2.S COVID-19 vaccine or a placebo.

The CDR3 region is CASSQDRISYEQYF. The CDR3, as DNA: TGCGCCAGCAGTCAGGACAGGATCTCCTACGAGCAGTACTTC. J is TRBJ2-7 and V is TRBV10-1; 7 bases are a match to TRBD1. Germline V gives CDR1 WNHNN, CDR2 SYGVQD (reference sequence). The CDR3 sequence is 14 residues long. Trimming removed 5 bases from V and 0 bases from J; junction bases left unmatched: 4.